The rows below give T cell receptor beta chains drawn from one sample of a study of vaccination effects on CD4 cells after COVID-19. Method: immunoSEQ multiplex PCR; TCRdb's copy keeps in-frame clones and lacks some. The sample has tens of thousands of clones; about 78% are singletons. The antigens for these receptors are not known. Here the sequenced sample was CD4+ T cells from PBMCs cultured with HCoV-NL63 spike peptides, taken before COVID-19 vaccination. The receptors originated from a human donor who had a prior SARS-CoV-2 infection. The CDR3 runs from the conserved cysteine through the conserved F or W. Each record gives: clone size, D gene, V gene, J gene, CDR3 DNA, CDR3 protein. D genes are given only for firm matches. The listing skips clone size in some rows; elsewhere it reads once, few, many or a size class.

once,TRBD1,TRBV9,TRBJ1-2,TGTGCCAGCAGCGTAGGTGGACAGGGCTATGGCTACACCTTC,CASSVGGQGYGYTF
NA,NA,TRBV9,TRBJ1-3,TGTGCCAGCAGCCTCCAAGGAGAGGGGGTAATGCGTAACACCATATATTTT,CASSLQGEGVMRNTIYF
NA,TRBD2,TRBV4-2,TRBJ2-4,TGTGCCAGCAGCCAAGATCAGGTAGCGGGAAGAAACATTCAGTACTTC,CASSQDQVAGRNIQYF
NA,NA,TRBV30,TRBJ2-5,TGTGCCTGGAGTTTAGGGGGAGAAGAGACCCAGTACTTC,CAWSLGGEETQYF
NA,NA,TRBV6-1,TRBJ1-1,TGTGCCAGCAGTCAATCCGGGAACACTGAAGCTTTCTTT,CASSQSGNTEAFF
once,TRBD1,TRBV5-1,TRBJ1-2,TGCGCCAGCAGCTCCGGTCCTCAGGGGGCCTATGGCTACACCTTC,CASSSGPQGAYGYTF
NA,NA,TRBV11-1,TRBJ1-1,TGTGCCAGCAGCTTAGTCCGGGCGGCTGAAGCTTTCTTT,CASSLVRAAEAFF
NA,NA,TRBV24-1,TRBJ1-2,TGTGCCACCAGTGAACCAGACAGGTTCGGCTACACCTTC,CATSEPDRFGYTF
NA,NA,TRBV3-1/TRBV3-2,TRBJ1-2,TGTGCCAGCAGCCAAGATGGGGTCCCGAGAGGCTACACCTTC,CASSQDGVPRGYTF
NA,TRBD2,TRBV3-1/TRBV3-2,TRBJ2-5,TGTGCCAGCAGGCACAAGCGGGAGACGCGAGAGACCCAGTACTTC,CASRHKRETRETQYF
NA,TRBD1,TRBV7-2,TRBJ1-3,TGTGCCAGCAGCTTAATAGGGACAGTTGGAAACACCATATATTTT,CASSLIGTVGNTIYF
few,TRBD1,TRBV5-1,TRBJ1-1,TGCGCCAGCAGCTTCTCGACAGGGCAAATTACTGAAGCTTTCTTT,CASSFSTGQITEAFF
NA,NA,TRBV5-1,TRBJ1-1,TGCGCCAGCAGCACAGGGCGGGCGAACACTGAAGCTTTCTTT,CASSTGRANTEAFF
NA,TRBD2,TRBV27,TRBJ2-2,TGTGCCAGCAGGACTAGCGGGAGAGGGGACCCCGGGGAGCTGTTTTTT,CASRTSGRGDPGELFF
once,NA,TRBV5-1,TRBJ1-1,TGCGCCAGGAAGACAGCCCCAATGGAAGCTTTCTTT,CARKTAPMEAFF
NA,NA,TRBV6-4,TRBJ2-1,TGTGCCAGCAGTGACGGTGAGGAGGATGAGCAGTTCTTC,CASSDGEEDEQFF
NA,NA,TRBV5-1,TRBJ1-3,TGCGCCAGCAGCCTAACTGGAAACACCATATATTTT,CASSLTGNTIYF
few,NA,TRBV30,TRBJ1-5,TGTGCCTGGACTTCCACCGACAGGACTCAGCCCCAGCATTTT,CAWTSTDRTQPQHF
NA,NA,TRBV9,TRBJ2-2,TGTGCCAGCAGCGTAGATAACGGAAAATCCGGGGAGCTGTTTTTT,CASSVDNGKSGELFF
NA,NA,TRBV7-2,TRBJ2-5,TGTGCCAGCAGCTTAGTCGGAGGGGAAGAGACCCAGTACTTC,CASSLVGGEETQYF
NA,NA,TRBV18,TRBJ2-2,TGTGCCAGCTCACCAGATTGGGGTCGCACCGGGGAGCTGTTTTTT,CASSPDWGRTGELFF
NA,NA,TRBV7-2,TRBJ1-2,TGTGCCAGCAGCTTAGGAGTGGGTGGCTACACCTTC,CASSLGVGGYTF
once,TRBD2,TRBV5-1,TRBJ2-3,TGCGCCAGCAGCCCCTCCCTAGCGGGAGGGTCAGATACGCAGTATTTT,CASSPSLAGGSDTQYF
NA,NA,TRBV5-6,TRBJ1-1,TGTGCCAGCAGCTTGTTTGCGGGGTGGACTGAAGCTTTCTTT,CASSLFAGWTEAFF
NA,NA,TRBV6-5,TRBJ2-3,TGTGCCAGCAGTTACCAGGTTGGGGGCCCAGATACGCAGTATTTT,CASSYQVGGPDTQYF
NA,NA,TRBV4-3,TRBJ1-2,TGCGCCAGCAGCCAAGAGACAAGGGTTTACTATGGCTACACCTTC,CASSQETRVYYGYTF
NA,NA,TRBV6-6,TRBJ1-1,TGTGCCAGCAGTTACGAGGCCCCAGGAGGGACTGAAGCTTTCTTT,CASSYEAPGGTEAFF
NA,TRBD2,TRBV6-2/TRBV6-3,TRBJ2-7,TGTGCCAGCAGTTCACCTAGCGGGAGGGCCCGAATCGCTTACGAGCAGTACTTC,CASSSPSGRARIAYEQYF
NA,NA,TRBV29-1,TRBJ2-3,TGCAGCGTGATGACAGGCACGCAGTATTTT,CSVMTGTQYF
NA,TRBD1,TRBV7-9,TRBJ2-7,TGTGCCAGCAGCGGTCGACAGGGGTTTAGATACTACGAGCAGTACTTC,CASSGRQGFRYYEQYF